Listed below are T cell receptor beta chains from one sample, sequenced in a study of blood T cell repertoires in COVID-19. Clones were sequenced by immunoSEQ multiplex PCR, and TCRdb holds only the in-frame ones, with some missing. This table has about 98,000 clones, roughly 80% appearing once. Sequencing was carried out using peripheral blood. The origin of the receptors is a woman at least 80 years old with acute or convalescent COVID-19. Each CDR3 is given with its conserved first and last residue. The D gene is left open where the match is weak. Clone size is given for some rows only: seen once, a few or many times, or a class if the clone is expanded.

size | J | V | D | CDR3 | DNA
NA | TRBJ1-5 | TRBV7-2 | NA | CASRDSGHQPQHF | TGTGCCAGCAGGGACAGCGGTCATCAGCCCCAGCATTTT
once | TRBJ2-7 | TRBV6-6 | TRBD2 | CASSYLGTTASYEQYF | TGTGCCAGCAGTTACCTCGGGACTACAGCTTCCTACGAGCAGTACTTC
NA | TRBJ1-2 | TRBV5-4 | TRBD1 | CASSPTTGQAYGYTF | TGTGCCAGCAGCCCCACTACGGGACAGGCCTATGGCTACACCTTC
NA | TRBJ2-4 | TRBV30 | NA | CAWSVPGGAKNIQYF | TGTGCCTGGAGTGTTCCCGGGGGAGCCAAAAACATTCAGTACTTC
few | TRBJ2-1 | TRBV5-6 | NA | CASSLSSGNEQFF | TGTGCCAGCAGCTTGAGTTCAGGGAATGAGCAGTTCTTC
NA | TRBJ2-3 | TRBV3-1/TRBV3-2 | NA | CASSHLDGTDTQYF | TGTGCCAGCAGCCACTTAGACGGGACAGATACGCAGTATTTT
NA | TRBJ2-5 | TRBV6-5 | TRBD1 | CASSYGTGKLQETQYF | TGTGCCAGCAGTTATGGGACAGGGAAACTTCAAGAGACCCAGTACTTC
NA | TRBJ1-2 | TRBV5-8 | NA | CASSLGQGRGGSYTF | TGTGCCAGCAGCTTGGGGCAGGGGAGAGGTGGAAGCTACACCTTC
NA | TRBJ1-6 | TRBV5-1 | NA | CASRSDTNSPLHF | TGCGCCAGCAGATCAGACACCAATTCACCCCTCCACTTT
NA | TRBJ1-1 | TRBV19 | NA | CASRTAQNTEAFF | TGTGCCAGTCGGACAGCTCAGAACACTGAAGCTTTCTTT
NA | TRBJ1-2 | TRBV2 | NA | CASSEQDYGYTF | TGTGCCAGCAGTGAACAGGACTATGGCTACACCTTC
NA | TRBJ1-2 | TRBV4-3 | NA | CASSQVRGSGYTF | TGCGCCAGCAGCCAAGTTCGGGGTTCCGGCTACACCTTC
NA | TRBJ1-2 | TRBV4-1 | NA | CASSRGKGGPFF | TGCGCCAGCAGCCGGGGAAAGGGCGGGCCCTTCTTC
NA | TRBJ1-2 | TRBV30 | NA | CACNIQPTNYGYTF | TGTGCCTGTAATATACAGCCAACGAACTATGGCTACACCTTC
NA | TRBJ2-6 | TRBV19 | NA | CASSIPLGSGANVLTF | TGTGCCAGTAGTATACCCCTCGGCTCTGGGGCCAACGTCCTGACTTTC
NA | TRBJ2-5 | TRBV7-9 | TRBD2 | CASSSSREALYQETQYF | TGTGCCAGCAGCTCTTCCCGGGAGGCTTTGTACCAAGAGACCCAGTACTTC
NA | TRBJ2-1 | TRBV27 | TRBD2 | CASRKLAGMDYNEQFF | TGTGCCAGCAGGAAGCTAGCGGGTATGGATTACAATGAGCAGTTCTTC
NA | TRBJ2-1 | TRBV7-2 | TRBD1 | CASSLDRGGNEQFF | TGTGCCAGCAGCTTAGACAGGGGTGGCAATGAGCAGTTCTTC
NA | TRBJ1-4 | TRBV19 | TRBD1 | CASSKTGEREKLFF | TGTGCCAGTAGTAAGACAGGGGAAAGAGAAAAACTGTTTTTT
NA | TRBJ2-5 | TRBV7-3 | TRBD2 | CASSTSSGGDQETQYF | TGTGCCAGCAGCACCAGTAGCGGGGGGGACCAAGAGACCCAGTACTTC
NA | TRBJ1-2 | TRBV19 | TRBD1 | CASSIELRTGKNYGYTF | TGTGCCAGTAGTATAGAATTGCGGACAGGGAAGAACTATGGCTACACCTTC
NA | TRBJ2-3 | TRBV2 | TRBD1 | CASEDRGASDTQYF | TGTGCCAGCGAAGACAGGGGAGCATCAGATACGCAGTATTTT
NA | TRBJ1-6 | TRBV9 | NA | CASSVASQNNSPLHF | TGTGCCAGCAGCGTAGCGTCACAGAATAATTCACCCCTCCACTTT
NA | TRBJ2-5 | TRBV5-6 | NA | CASSLKVGGRETQYF | TGTGCCAGCAGCTTGAAAGTGGGGGGACGAGAGACCCAGTACTTC
NA | TRBJ1-1 | TRBV18 | TRBD1 | CASSPYVQGASEAFF | TGTGCCAGCTCACCATACGTCCAGGGGGCTTCTGAAGCTTTCTTT
NA | TRBJ2-1 | TRBV7-3 | TRBD2 | CASSPVGVAGGYNEQFF | TGTGCCAGCAGCCCGGTAGGCGTAGCGGGGGGATACAATGAGCAGTTCTTC
NA | TRBJ1-1 | TRBV10-3 | TRBD1 | CAIQTGGNTEAFF | TGTGCCATACAGACAGGGGGGAACACTGAAGCTTTCTTT
NA | TRBJ1-5 | TRBV2 | NA | CASSPREASNQPQHF | TGTGCCAGCAGCCCTCGGGAAGCTAGCAATCAGCCCCAGCATTTT
NA | TRBJ1-2 | TRBV6-6 | NA | CASSPTTRGQFNYGYTF | TGTGCCAGCAGTCCGACGACAAGAGGACAATTTAACTATGGCTACACCTTC
NA | TRBJ1-5 | TRBV7-8 | NA | CASSHEGGRVHNQPQHF | TGTGCCAGCAGCCACGAAGGTGGCAGGGTACACAATCAGCCCCAGCATTTT
NA | TRBJ1-6 | TRBV2 | NA | CASSVAGRNSPLHF | TGTGCCAGCAGTGTCGCGGGGAGGAATTCACCCCTCCACTTT
few | TRBJ2-7 | TRBV6-5 | NA | CASSYSGQGSTYEQYF | TGTGCCAGCAGTTACTCGGGGCAGGGGAGTACCTACGAGCAGTACTTC
NA | TRBJ1-5 | TRBV24-1 | NA | CATSDRGWGPQHF | TGTGCCACCAGCGATAGGGGATGGGGACCCCAGCATTTT
NA | TRBJ1-1 | TRBV2 | NA | CASSVDSKNTEAFF | TGTGCCAGCAGTGTAGACAGTAAGAACACTGAAGCTTTCTTT
NA | TRBJ1-1 | TRBV7-2 | NA | CASSLGQYTSEAFF | TGTGCCAGCAGCTTAGGACAGTATACGTCTGAAGCTTTCTTT
NA | TRBJ2-7 | TRBV3-1/TRBV3-2 | TRBD2 | CASSPSGSYEQYF | TGTGCCAGCAGCCCTAGCGGATCCTACGAGCAGTACTTC
few | TRBJ1-6 | TRBV5-1 | TRBD1 | CASSFGGTDRGGSPLHF | TGCGCCAGCAGCTTTGGAGGGACGGACAGGGGAGGGTCACCCCTCCACTTT
few | TRBJ2-1 | TRBV6-1 | TRBD1 | CASSATGGPSVRNEQFF | TGTGCCAGCAGTGCCACAGGGGGCCCCTCCGTGAGAAATGAGCAGTTCTTC
NA | TRBJ1-1 | TRBV29-1 | TRBD1 | CSFRQGQGTEAFF | TGCAGCTTTAGACAGGGACAAGGCACTGAAGCTTTCTTT
NA | TRBJ1-1 | TRBV7-9 | TRBD1 | CASSMGQGAGTEAFF | TGTGCCAGCAGCATGGGACAGGGGGCGGGCACTGAAGCTTTCTTT
NA | TRBJ2-5 | TRBV9 | TRBD2 | CASSGASGGPRIETQYF | TGTGCCAGCAGTGGGGCCAGCGGGGGCCCGAGGATAGAGACCCAGTACTTC
NA | TRBJ1-1 | TRBV6-5 | NA | CASSSPGSGADTEAFF | TGTGCCAGCAGTTCCCCGGGGTCAGGGGCGGACACTGAAGCTTTCTTT
NA | TRBJ1-2 | TRBV9 | NA | CASSVIPYYGYTF | TGTGCCAGCAGCGTAATCCCGTATTATGGCTACACCTTC
NA | TRBJ2-1 | TRBV12-3/TRBV12-4 | TRBD1 | CASSFGTGRAFF | TGTGCCAGCAGTTTCGGGACAGGCCGGGCGTTCTTC
NA | TRBJ1-2 | TRBV18 | NA | CASSSGRGGGYTF | TGTGCCAGCTCATCGGGACGGGGAGGTGGCTACACCTTC
NA | TRBJ1-4 | TRBV3-1/TRBV3-2 | NA | CASSPLGGSWEKLFF | TGTGCCAGCAGCCCACTAGGGGGATCTTGGGAAAAACTGTTTTTT